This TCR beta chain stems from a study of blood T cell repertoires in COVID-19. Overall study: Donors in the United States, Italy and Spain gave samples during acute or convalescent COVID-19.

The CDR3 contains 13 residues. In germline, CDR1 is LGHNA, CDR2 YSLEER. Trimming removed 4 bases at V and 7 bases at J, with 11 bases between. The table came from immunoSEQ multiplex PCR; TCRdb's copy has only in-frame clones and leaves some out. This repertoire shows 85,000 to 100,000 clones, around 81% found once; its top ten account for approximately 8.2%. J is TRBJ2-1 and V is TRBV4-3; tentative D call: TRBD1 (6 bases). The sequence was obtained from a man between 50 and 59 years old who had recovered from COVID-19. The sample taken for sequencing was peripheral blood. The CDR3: CASSPQQGNEQFF. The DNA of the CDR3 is TGCGCCAGCAGCCCCCAACAGGGAAATGAGCAGTTCTTC.